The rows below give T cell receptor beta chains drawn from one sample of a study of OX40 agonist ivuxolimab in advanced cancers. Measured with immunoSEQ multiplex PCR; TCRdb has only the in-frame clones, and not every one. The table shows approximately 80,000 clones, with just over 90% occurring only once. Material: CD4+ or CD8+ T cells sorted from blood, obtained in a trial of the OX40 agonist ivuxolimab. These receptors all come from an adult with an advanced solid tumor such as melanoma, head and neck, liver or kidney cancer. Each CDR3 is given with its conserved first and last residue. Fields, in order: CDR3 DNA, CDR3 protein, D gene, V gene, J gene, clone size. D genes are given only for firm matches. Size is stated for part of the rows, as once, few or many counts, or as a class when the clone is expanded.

CDR3nt: TGCAGCGTTCGGAGACAGGAGAGATCAGATACGCAGTATTTT; CDR3aa: CSVRRQERSDTQYF; d_gene: -; v_gene: TRBV29-1; j_gene: TRBJ2-3; abundance: -
CDR3nt: TGTGCCAGCAGCTCGTCGACAGACTCCTATGGCTACACCTTC; CDR3aa: CASSSSTDSYGYTF; d_gene: -; v_gene: TRBV7-2; j_gene: TRBJ1-2; abundance: -
CDR3nt: TGTGCCAGTAGTATAGAGTACCCCACAGATACGCAGTATTTT; CDR3aa: CASSIEYPTDTQYF; d_gene: -; v_gene: TRBV19; j_gene: TRBJ2-3; abundance: once
CDR3nt: TGCGCCAGCAGCTTGGCGGCAGGGATGCAGACCCAGTACTTC; CDR3aa: CASSLAAGMQTQYF; d_gene: -; v_gene: TRBV5-1; j_gene: TRBJ2-5; abundance: -
CDR3nt: TGTGCCAGCAGTTTTATAGGGGTGAACACTGAAGCTTTCTTT; CDR3aa: CASSFIGVNTEAFF; d_gene: -; v_gene: TRBV28; j_gene: TRBJ1-1; abundance: -
CDR3nt: TGTGCCAGCAGCTTATGGCGGGGGGCTAACACCGGGGAGCTGTTTTTT; CDR3aa: CASSLWRGANTGELFF; d_gene: TRBD2; v_gene: TRBV5-6; j_gene: TRBJ2-2; abundance: -
CDR3nt: TGTGCCAGTAGTCCCCAGACAGGGCGCTATGGCTACACCTTC; CDR3aa: CASSPQTGRYGYTF; d_gene: TRBD1; v_gene: TRBV19; j_gene: TRBJ1-2; abundance: -
CDR3nt: TGCGCCAGCAGCCAAGATAGGGCTAGCGGGAGCCACGAGCAGTACTTC; CDR3aa: CASSQDRASGSHEQYF; d_gene: TRBD2; v_gene: TRBV4-1; j_gene: TRBJ2-7; abundance: few
CDR3nt: TGCGCCAGCAGCCAAGATTTCACGGGACAGGGGACGGGCGAGCAGTACTTC; CDR3aa: CASSQDFTGQGTGEQYF; d_gene: TRBD1; v_gene: TRBV4-1; j_gene: TRBJ2-7; abundance: few
CDR3nt: TGTGCCAGCAGTTTATCAGGGAACTCCTACGAGCAGTACTTC; CDR3aa: CASSLSGNSYEQYF; d_gene: -; v_gene: TRBV28; j_gene: TRBJ2-7; abundance: -
CDR3nt: TGTGCCAGCAGGAACGGGGGAAATAGCAATCAGCCCCAGCATTTT; CDR3aa: CASRNGGNSNQPQHF; d_gene: -; v_gene: TRBV6-1; j_gene: TRBJ1-5; abundance: -
CDR3nt: TGTGCCAGTAGTATAGCGGCAGGGGGGGCTTATGAAGCTTTCTTT; CDR3aa: CASSIAAGGAYEAFF; d_gene: TRBD1; v_gene: TRBV19; j_gene: TRBJ1-1; abundance: -
CDR3nt: TGTGCCAGCAGACCCGTGGGGGGGAATACGCAGTATTTT; CDR3aa: CASRPVGGNTQYF; d_gene: TRBD2; v_gene: TRBV9; j_gene: TRBJ2-3; abundance: -
CDR3nt: TGCGCCAGCAGTGAGGGGGCGCAGGACACTGAAGCTTTCTTT; CDR3aa: CASSEGAQDTEAFF; d_gene: -; v_gene: TRBV10-1; j_gene: TRBJ1-1; abundance: -
CDR3nt: TGTGCCAGCAGCACACTAGCGGGGCTTTCGGAGCAGTACTTC; CDR3aa: CASSTLAGLSEQYF; d_gene: TRBD2; v_gene: TRBV14; j_gene: TRBJ2-7; abundance: -
CDR3nt: TGTGCCAGCAGAAGGGCGACAATGAACACTGAAGCTTTCTTT; CDR3aa: CASRRATMNTEAFF; d_gene: -; v_gene: TRBV6-5; j_gene: TRBJ1-1; abundance: -
CDR3nt: TGTGCCAGCAGCCCAGGGGGGGACTTGAACACTGAAGCTTTCTTT; CDR3aa: CASSPGGDLNTEAFF; d_gene: TRBD1; v_gene: TRBV7-2; j_gene: TRBJ1-1; abundance: -
CDR3nt: TGTGCCAGCAGCTCCGGGACAGGGAAAAACTATGGCTACACCTTC; CDR3aa: CASSSGTGKNYGYTF; d_gene: TRBD1; v_gene: TRBV11-2; j_gene: TRBJ1-2; abundance: -
CDR3nt: TGTGCCAGCAGTGACGGCGATCAGCCCCAGCATTTT; CDR3aa: CASSDGDQPQHF; d_gene: -; v_gene: TRBV6-1; j_gene: TRBJ1-5; abundance: -
CDR3nt: TGTGCCATCCGGGGACAGGATAACACTGAAGCTTTCTTT; CDR3aa: CAIRGQDNTEAFF; d_gene: TRBD1; v_gene: TRBV10-3; j_gene: TRBJ1-1; abundance: -
CDR3nt: TGCGCCAGCAGCCCATGGACGAGACAGAGCTCCTACGAGCAGTACTTC; CDR3aa: CASSPWTRQSSYEQYF; d_gene: -; v_gene: TRBV5-1; j_gene: TRBJ2-7; abundance: -
CDR3nt: TGTGCCAGCAGCCCCCCCGCCAGGGGGCCTAACTATGGCTACACCTTC; CDR3aa: CASSPPARGPNYGYTF; d_gene: TRBD1; v_gene: TRBV7-2; j_gene: TRBJ1-2; abundance: -
CDR3nt: TGTGCCACCAGCAGAGGGGGACTAGCGGGAGCGGGGAATGAGCAGTTCTTC; CDR3aa: CATSRGGLAGAGNEQFF; d_gene: TRBD2; v_gene: TRBV15; j_gene: TRBJ2-1; abundance: -
CDR3nt: TGTGCCAGCAGTTACTCCGACAGGGGAAACGGGGAGCTGTTTTTT; CDR3aa: CASSYSDRGNGELFF; d_gene: TRBD1; v_gene: TRBV6-6; j_gene: TRBJ2-2; abundance: -
CDR3nt: TGTGCCAGCAGCGGCCGGGGGGGACAGGGATCCGAGCAGTACTTC; CDR3aa: CASSGRGGQGSEQYF; d_gene: -; v_gene: TRBV7-6; j_gene: TRBJ2-7; abundance: -
CDR3nt: TGTGCCAGCAGCCAGGAGACCAGGAACACCGGGGAGCTGTTTTTT; CDR3aa: CASSQETRNTGELFF; d_gene: -; v_gene: TRBV4-2; j_gene: TRBJ2-2; abundance: -